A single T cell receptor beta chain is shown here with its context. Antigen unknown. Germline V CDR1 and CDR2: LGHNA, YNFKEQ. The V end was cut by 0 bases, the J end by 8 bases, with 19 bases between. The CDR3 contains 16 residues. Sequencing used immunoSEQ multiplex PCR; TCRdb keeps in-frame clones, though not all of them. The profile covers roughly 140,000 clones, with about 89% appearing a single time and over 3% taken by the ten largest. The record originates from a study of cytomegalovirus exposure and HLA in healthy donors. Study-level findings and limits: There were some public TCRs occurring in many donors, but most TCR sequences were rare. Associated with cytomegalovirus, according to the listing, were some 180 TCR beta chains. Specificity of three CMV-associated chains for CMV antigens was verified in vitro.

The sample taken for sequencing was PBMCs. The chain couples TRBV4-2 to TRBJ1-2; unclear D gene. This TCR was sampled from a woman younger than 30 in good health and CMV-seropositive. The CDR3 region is CASSQDSIEISGGYTF. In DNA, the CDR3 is TGTGCCAGCAGCCAAGATAGTATTGAGATCTCGGGAGGCTACACCTTC.